This T cell receptor (beta chain) came from a study of spatial heterogeneity in lung cancer. Across the study: Sequence detection consistently recorded a greater number of beta-chain than alpha-chain sequences.

The study's findings and limits: Intratumoral expanded alpha and beta TCR counts were found to track tumor mutation counts.

Trimming removed 0 bases at V and 8 bases at J, with 7 bases between. The CDR3 consists of 13 residues. Germline V gene lookup returns CDR1 LGHDT and CDR2 YNNKEL (reference sequence). Indicated time point: sample taken at primary tumor resection. There were 65 or so donors, all of them untreated patients with early-stage non-small cell lung cancer. Tumor, nontumor lung or frozen PBMC supplied whole RNA, sequenced without sorting. TCR cDNA molecules were tagged individually, and each one carried a unique molecular identifier. Each CDR3 protein gets one entry after TCRdb re-called the 5' RACE reads with MiXCR. The sample yields around 20,000 distinct CDR3 sequences, roughly 7% seen once. Many counts were recorded for this clonotype. The antigen is undetermined.

The input for sequencing was lung tumor tissue, taken at surgery. The V and J genes are TRBV3-1 and TRBJ2-2; D uncertain. The source is a female donor with early-stage non-small cell lung cancer. CDR3 region: CASSQDLTGELFF. CDR3 sequence (DNA): TGTGCCAGCAGCCAAGATCTAACGGGGGAGCTGTTTTTT.